These 14 T cell receptor beta chains share one sample of origin, sequenced in a study of cytotoxic CD8 clonotypes in ibrutinib-treated CLL. Data came from immunoSEQ multiplex PCR; TCRdb stores just in-frame clones and leaves some out. The sample has 150,000 to 250,000 clones, about two thirds seen once. The sample here was PBMCs, taken after 24 months of ibrutinib treatment. These receptors were taken from a human donor with chronic lymphocytic leukemia.

This clone was seen just once. The V and J genes are TRBV4-3 and TRBJ2-7, with D tentatively TRBD2 (7 bases). V lost 0 bases to trimming and J lost 1 base, with 10 bases between them. This CDR3 contains 15 residues. CDR1 is LGHNA and CDR2 is YSLEER in the germline V gene. The CDR3 sequence: CASSQDRGGSYEQYF. CDR3 DNA: TGCGCCAGCAGCCAAGATAGGGGGGGTTCCTACGAGCAGTACTTC.

This clone was seen once. The chain has TRBV5-6 and TRBJ2-3; D remains unclear. The V end lost 7 bases, the J end lost 9 bases, and 12 bases lay between the germline ends. Germline V CDR1 and CDR2: SGHDT, YYEEEE. There are 11 residues in the CDR3. The DNA for the CDR3 is TGTGCCAGCTCAGCTCAGGAAACGCAGTATTTT. Its translation is CASSAQETQYF.

The chain links TRBV14 to TRBJ2-3; weak D call: TRBD1 (6 bases). Germline assignment: CDR1 SGHDN and CDR2 FVKESK. This CDR3 region has 18 residues. Between the trimmed V and J ends, which lost 0 bases and 0 bases, there was a span of 16 bases. As DNA, the CDR3 is TGTGCCAGCAGCCAAGATCTTGTACAGGGAACTAGCACAGATACGCAGTATTTT. Residues: CASSQDLVQGTSTDTQYF.

This chain uses TRBV6-1 with TRBJ2-7, with D perhaps assigned TRBD1 or TRBD2 (7 bases each). V was trimmed by 6 bases and J by 4 bases, leaving 16 bases between them. The germline V gene encodes CDR1 MNHNS and CDR2 SASEGT. The CDR3 consists of 14 residues. The CDR3 reads CASRLQGGVYEQYF. DNA for the CDR3: TGTGCCAGCAGGCTTCAGGGGGGGGTATACGAGCAGTACTTC.

V gene TRBV7-9 combines with J gene TRBJ1-3; D is uncertain. Germline CDR1 SEHNR, CDR2 FQNEAQ (reference sequence). This CDR3 contains 13 residues. V lost 5 bases and J 2 bases, leaving 7 bases between the germline ends. In nucleotides, the CDR3 is TGTGCCAGCAGCGTAGACGCTGGAAACACCATATATTTT. It specifies CASSVDAGNTIYF.

The chain uses TRBV4-1 and TRBJ2-7; 11 bases are a match to TRBD1. The trim removed 0 bases at V and 5 bases at J, leaving 9 bases unmatched. Germline loops: CDR1 MGHRA, CDR2 YSYEKL. The CDR3 consists of 17 residues. The CDR3 DNA is TGCGCCAGCAGCCAAGATCCATGGGACAGGGGGAATAACGAGCAGTACTTC. It codes for CASSQDPWDRGNNEQYF.

This clone was recorded once. This chain links TRBV2 with TRBJ2-7, with D tentatively TRBD2 (5 bases). The CDR3 consists of 13 residues. The germline V gene has CDR1 SNHLY and CDR2 FYNNEI. Between the trimmed V and J ends, which lost 2 bases and 6 bases, there was a span of 11 bases. The CDR3 sequence is CASSETPGTEQYF. The CDR3 nucleotides are TGTGCCAGCAGTGAAACCCCGGGAACCGAGCAGTACTTC.

The genes are TRBV2 and TRBJ1-1, with D unresolved. The CDR3 sequence is 14 residues long. Germline CDR1 reads SNHLY; CDR2 reads FYNNEI. The V gene lost 8 bases and the J gene lost 0 bases, with 13 bases spanning the gap. The CDR3 region is CASWVNLMNTEAFF. The CDR3 DNA follows: TGTGCCAGCTGGGTAAACCTTATGAACACTGAAGCTTTCTTT. Drawing the rest from reference TRBV2 and TRBJ1-1, the complete variable domain is EPEVTQTPSHQVTQMGQEVILRCVPISNHLYFYWYRQILGQKVEFLVSFYNNEISEKSEIFDDQFSVERPDGSNFTLKIRSTKLEDSAMYFCASWVNLMNTEAFFGQGTRLTVV.

The chain combines TRBV5-1 with TRBJ2-7; 9 positions match TRBD2. Trimming at V came to 4 bases and at J to 6 bases, leaving 11 bases not matched to a gene. Germline V lookup: CDR1 SGHRS, CDR2 YFSETQ. The CDR3 length is 15 residues. The CDR3: CASSPGGTSLFEQYF. The CDR3 nucleotides are TGCGCCAGCAGCCCGGGGGGGACTAGCTTGTTCGAGCAGTACTTC.

This clone was seen once. This rearrangement joins TRBV13 to TRBJ2-3, with TRBD2 matching 8 bases. CDR1 and CDR2 (germline): PRHDT, FYEKMQ (reference sequence). The V segment lost 0 bases and the J segment 5 bases; nucleotides outside the gene matches: 1. The CDR3 is 14 amino acids. CDR3: CASSLGLAGDTQYF. The CDR3 DNA follows: TGTGCCAGCAGCTTAGGCCTAGCGGGAGATACGCAGTATTTT.

The chain is built from TRBV4-2 and TRBJ1-1, with 9 bases matching TRBD1. This CDR3 spans 15 amino acids. V shed 1 base, J shed 4 bases, and the junction held 4 bases outside the gene matches. CDR1 and CDR2 from the germline V gene are LGHNA and YNFKEQ. The CDR3 nucleotides are TGTGCCAGCAGCCAAGTGGGACAGGGATCCACTGAAGCTTTCTTT. Amino acid sequence: CASSQVGQGSTEAFF.

This chain connects TRBV15 to TRBJ2-7, with unresolved D. This CDR3 contains 13 residues. V dropped 6 bases and J dropped 2 bases, with 11 bases sitting between them. CDR1 and CDR2 from the germline V gene are LNHNV and YYDKDF (reference sequence). CDR3 residues: CATRKGRAYEQYF. The CDR3 bases are TGTGCCACCAGGAAAGGGCGCGCCTACGAGCAGTACTTC.

V and J are TRBV2 and TRBJ2-3; no clear D. The CDR3 covers 14 residues. V shed 2 bases and J shed 4 bases, with 10 bases lying between them. Germline V lookup: CDR1 SNHLY, CDR2 FYNNEI. CDR3 bases: TGTGCCAGCAGTGAATGGGCCAATTCAGATACGCAGTATTTT. This encodes CASSEWANSDTQYF.

The genes are TRBV30 and TRBJ1-5, with D possibly matching TRBD1 (6 bases). The CDR3 is made up of 13 amino acids. The V gene lost 2 bases and the J gene lost 7 bases, with 12 bases spanning the gap. CDR1 and CDR2 from the germline V gene are GTSNPN and SVGIG (reference sequence). The CDR3 spells CAWSPGVRQPQHF. CDR3 bases: TGTGCCTGGAGTCCAGGGGTTAGACAGCCCCAGCATTTT.